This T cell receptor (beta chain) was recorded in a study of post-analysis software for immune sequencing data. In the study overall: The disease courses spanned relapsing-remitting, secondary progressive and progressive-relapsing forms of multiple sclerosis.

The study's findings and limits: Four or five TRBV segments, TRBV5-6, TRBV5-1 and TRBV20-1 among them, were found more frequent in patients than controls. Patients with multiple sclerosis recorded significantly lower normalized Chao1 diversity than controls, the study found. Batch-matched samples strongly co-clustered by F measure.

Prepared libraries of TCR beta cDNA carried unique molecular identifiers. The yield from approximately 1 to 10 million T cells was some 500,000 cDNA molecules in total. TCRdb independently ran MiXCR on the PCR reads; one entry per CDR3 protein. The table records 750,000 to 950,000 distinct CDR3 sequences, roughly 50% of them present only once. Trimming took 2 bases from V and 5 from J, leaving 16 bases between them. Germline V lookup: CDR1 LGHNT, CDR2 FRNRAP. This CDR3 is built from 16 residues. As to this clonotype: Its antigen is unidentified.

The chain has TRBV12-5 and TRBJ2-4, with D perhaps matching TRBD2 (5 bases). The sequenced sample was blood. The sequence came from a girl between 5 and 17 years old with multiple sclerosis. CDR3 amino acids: CASGLLTTGIENIQYF. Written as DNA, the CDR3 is TGTGCTAGTGGTTTGTTGACGACCGGGATTGAAAACATTCAGTACTTC.